This TCR beta chain was found in a study of blood T cell repertoires in COVID-19. Across the study: The United States, Italy and Spain were the sources of the acute and convalescent COVID-19 samples. Sources were T cells, B-cell-depleted T cells, or PBMCs; the material itself was cDNA or gDNA.

V was trimmed by 3 bases and J by 8 bases, leaving 8 bases between them. The CDR3 runs 11 residues. The germline V gene encodes CDR1 DFQATT and CDR2 SNEGSKA (reference sequence). TCRdb's table, derived via immunoSEQ multiplex PCR, lists solely in-frame clones and lacks some. The data contain about 190,000 clones, approximately 85% of them singletons. The chain has TRBV20-1 and TRBJ2-1; weak D call: TRBD2 (5 bases). The sample was peripheral blood. The sequence derives from a woman in her 70s with active or convalescent COVID-19. CDR3 residues: CSASGRDEQFF. CDR3 DNA sequence: TGCAGTGCTAGCGGGCGGGATGAGCAGTTCTTC.